The 11 T cell receptor beta chains below come from one sample, sequenced in a study of cytomegalovirus exposure and HLA in healthy donors. 60 Vbeta and 13 Jbeta primers were used in PCR. Repertoires were generated with immunoSEQ multiplex PCR, while TCRdb's copy carries only in-frame clones and drops some. The sample carries 100,000 to 150,000 clones, approximately 81% recorded once. Sequenced material: PBMCs. The origin of the receptors is a young man in good health and CMV-seronegative.

The chain employs TRBV28 and TRBJ2-7; 9 nucleotides match TRBD1. The germline V gene encodes CDR1 MDHEN and CDR2 SYDVKM. The CDR3 covers 16 residues. V lost 8 bases, J lost 0 bases, and 11 bases stayed unmatched. CDR3 nucleotides: TGTGCCAGCGGACGAAGCGGGACAGGGCACTCCTACGAGCAGTACTTC. Protein product: CASGRSGTGHSYEQYF.

This clone has more than one count but fewer than ten. The genes are TRBV18 and TRBJ2-7; D is unresolved. The CDR3 runs to 15 residues. Trimming shortened V by 3 bases and J by 3 bases, and 15 bases separated the two germline ends. CDR1 KGHSH and CDR2 LQKENI come from the germline V gene. The CDR3 DNA follows: TGTGCCAGCTCACCTACACAAACTAAAAACTACGAGCAGTACTTC. Translation gives CASSPTQTKNYEQYF. Looking up the rest from reference TRBV18 and TRBJ2-7 gives the full variable domain: NAGVMQNPRHLVRRRGQEARLRCSPMKGHSHVYWYRQLPEEGLKFMVYLQKENIIDESGMPKERFSAEFPKEGPSILRIQQVVRGDSAAYFCASSPTQTKNYEQYFGPGTRLTVT.

A word on this clone: The same CDR3 can be traced to other DNA sequences in this sample. The V gene is TRBV5-1, the J gene TRBJ2-5; a possible D gene is TRBD2 (6 bases). Germline CDR1 reads SGHRS; CDR2 reads YFSETQ. This CDR3 has 13 residues. Trimming removed 0 bases from V and 5 bases from J, with 8 bases in between. CDR3 region: CASSLARGETQYF. Here the CDR3 DNA reads TGCGCCAGCAGCTTGGCTCGGGGGGAGACCCAGTACTTC.

This chain uses TRBV27 with TRBJ1-1; tentatively, D is TRBD1 (5 bases). V lost 3 bases and J lost 1, with 9 bases in between. This CDR3 contains 14 residues. The germline V gene encodes CDR1 MNHEY and CDR2 SMNVEV (reference sequence). CDR3 in DNA: TGTGCCAGCAGTTTTCAGGGTTGGAACACTGAAGCTTTCTTT. Translating gives CASSFQGWNTEAFF.

The CDR3 loop reads CASSFTYRSYEQYF. In nucleotides, the CDR3 is TGTGCCAGCAGCTTCACCTACCGCTCCTACGAGCAGTACTTC. This chain connects TRBV13 to TRBJ2-7; D remains unclear. Germline assignment: CDR1 PRHDT and CDR2 FYEKMQ (reference sequence). V lost 3 bases, J lost 0 bases, and 9 bases lay in between. This CDR3 is 14 amino acids long.

The chain couples TRBV28 to TRBJ2-5, with 10 bases matching TRBD1. J lost 1 base, V lost 8 bases, and 4 bases had no gene match. The CDR3 contains 14 residues. Germline loops: CDR1 MDHEN, CDR2 SYDVKM. The CDR3 DNA follows: TGTGCCAGCGCCCGGGACAGGGGCCAAGAGACCCAGTACTTC. This codes for CASARDRGQETQYF.

The V gene is TRBV5-1, the J gene TRBJ2-2; the D gene is possibly TRBD2 (7 bases). Trimming left V 2 bases short and J 5 bases short, with 16 bases between. Germline V gene sequence: CDR1 SGHRS, CDR2 YFSETQ. CDR3 length: 16 residues. The CDR3 coding sequence is TGCGCCAGCAGCTTCGGCGGGGGCCCTCTGACCGGGGAGCTGTTTTTT. Its translation is CASSFGGGPLTGELFF.

A single count supports this clone. The V call is TRBV19, the J call TRBJ2-2; TRBD2 matches 7 bases. With 2 bases clipped from V and 7 bases from J, the junction kept 7 bases outside the gene matches. CDR3 length equals 15 residues. The germline V gene encodes CDR1 LNHDA and CDR2 SQIVND (reference sequence). The CDR3 nucleotides are TGTGCCAGTAGTATATTGAGCGGGGCTGGCGGGGAGCTGTTTTTT. This codes for CASSILSGAGGELFF.

The CDR3 nucleotides read TGTGCCAGCAGTATTTTAGGGGCAAATGAGCAGTTCTTC. As protein: CASSILGANEQFF. The chain joins TRBV6-1 to TRBJ2-1; D is possibly TRBD1 (5 bases). The CDR3 length is 13 residues. With 5 bases removed from V and 7 bases from J, the gap between germline ends came to 12 bases. Germline values: CDR1 MNHNS, CDR2 SASEGT.

This rearrangement joins TRBV7-6 to TRBJ1-6; D perhaps matches TRBD1 (5 bases). CDR1 and CDR2 (germline): SGHVS, FNYEAQ. The CDR3 is 15 amino acids. Trimming cost V 0 bases and J 7 bases, with 10 bases left between them. DNA for the CDR3: TGTGCCAGCAGCTTAGCTGACAGAAGGAATTCACCCCTCCACTTT. This gives the protein CASSLADRRNSPLHF.

The V gene is TRBV9, the J gene TRBJ2-7; 9 bases agree with TRBD1. This CDR3 contains 15 residues. Per the germline V gene, CDR1 is SGDLS and CDR2 is YYNGEE. The junction had 9 bases not matched to a gene; V was cut back by 4 bases and J by 4 bases. The CDR3 loop reads CASSKGVGQGYEQYF. In DNA form, the CDR3 reads TGTGCCAGCAGCAAGGGAGTTGGACAGGGGTACGAGCAGTACTTC.